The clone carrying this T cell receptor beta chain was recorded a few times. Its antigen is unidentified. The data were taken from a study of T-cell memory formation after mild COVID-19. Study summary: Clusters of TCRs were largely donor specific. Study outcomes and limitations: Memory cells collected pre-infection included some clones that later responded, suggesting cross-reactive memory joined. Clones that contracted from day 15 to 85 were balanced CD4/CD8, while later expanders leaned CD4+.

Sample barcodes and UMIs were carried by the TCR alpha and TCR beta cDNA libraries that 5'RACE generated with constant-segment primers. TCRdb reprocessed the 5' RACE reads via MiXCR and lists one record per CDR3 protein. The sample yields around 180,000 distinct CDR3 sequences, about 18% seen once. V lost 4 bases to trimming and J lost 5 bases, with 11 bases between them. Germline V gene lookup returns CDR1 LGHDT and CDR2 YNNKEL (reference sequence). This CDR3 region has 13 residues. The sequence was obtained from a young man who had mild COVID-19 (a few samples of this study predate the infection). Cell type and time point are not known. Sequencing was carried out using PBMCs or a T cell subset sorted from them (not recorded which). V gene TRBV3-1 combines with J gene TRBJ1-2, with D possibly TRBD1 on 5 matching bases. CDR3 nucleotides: TGTGCCAGCAGCCTCGACAGTGCTTATGGCTACACCTTC. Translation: CASSLDSAYGYTF.